The entry below gives a single TCR beta chain sequence along with its context. Its antigen is undetermined. This specimen belongs to a study of cytomegalovirus exposure and HLA in healthy donors. The study's findings and limits: It was in a later analysis that TCR association rates were seen to vary by HLA locus, highest for DRB1 and lowest for HLA-C. Later on, analysis showed that most CMV-associated TCR beta chains appeared to be HLA-restricted. Accounts indicate the classifier identified cytomegalovirus status with strong specificity and sensitivity.

This CDR3 region has 14 residues. V lost 1 base, J lost 7 bases, and 11 bases lay in between. Germline CDR1 MGHRA, CDR2 YSYEKL. It was with 60 Vbeta and 13 Jbeta primers that the PCR ran. Under the authors' procedure: Later, about 80 million unique TCR beta chains were counted in an analysis, and approximately 10 million of them were shared. TCRdb's copy holds only in-frame clones and misses some; the assay was immunoSEQ multiplex PCR. D and trimming come from the DNA, and the V and J calls and clone size come from that table. This table has approximately 80,000 clones, more than 65% appearing once. The sequence was collected from a woman aged 40-49 years in good health and CMV-seropositive. Sequencing was done on a sample of PBMCs. The chain employs TRBV4-1 and TRBJ1-5; possibly TRBD1 for D (5 bases). DNA for the CDR3: TGCGCCAGCAGCCAAGGGAGGGGCGGGCAGCCCCAGCATTTT. Encoded protein: CASSQGRGGQPQHF.